The 8 T cell receptor beta chains reported below all come from one sample, sequenced in a study of T cell clonality in common variable immunodeficiency. General study points: Reportedly, TCR beta sequences from common variable immunodeficiency showed fewer deletions and N-nucleotide insertions.

The protocol was immunoSEQ multiplex PCR, while the TCRdb copy is restricted to in-frame clones and leaves out a portion. Sampling found about 21,000 clones, none seen once. Which antigens these TCRs recognize remains unknown. The source material was peripheral blood mononuclear cells. These receptors came from a human donor with common variable immunodeficiency.

In this sample, this clone turned up many times. The read ends 3 residues shy of where the CDR3 ends; the end is completed using the germline J gene. This rearrangement joins TRBV28 to TRBJ2-7; D is perhaps TRBD1 (6 bases). The CDR3 loop spans 14 amino acids. Germline V gene data show CDR1 as MDHEN and CDR2 as SYDVKM. V was clipped by 1 base and J by 5 bases, with 12 bases between them. CDR3 bases read: TGTGCCAGCAGTTTATCAGGGGCCCAGAACGAG. Translation gives CASSLSGAQNE. The CDR3, in full, reads CASSLSGAQNEQYF. Variable domain in full (rest from reference TRBV28 and TRBJ2-7): DVKVTQSSRYLVKRTGEKVFLECVQDMDHENMFWYRQDPGLGLRLIYFSYDVKMKEKGDIPEGYSVSREKKERFSLILESASTNQTSMYLCASSLSGAQNEQYFGPGTRLTVT.

Ten or more counts support this clone. The CDR3 extends 3 residues past the end of the read, so its final part is completed from the germline J gene. The chain recombines TRBV10-3 with TRBJ1-6, with D possibly matching TRBD1 (5 bases). V shed 6 bases and J shed 9 bases, with 18 bases lying between them. CDR1 ENHRY and CDR2 SYGVKD come from the germline V gene. CDR3 length equals 15 residues. The covered CDR3 bases are TGTGCCATCAGAGGGGAGCCCTACAGCAGTTCACCC. It is translated as CAIRGEPYSSSP. In full, the CDR3 is CAIRGEPYSSSPLHF.

The sample holds many counts of this clone. The read comes to an end 3 residues before the CDR3 does, leaving the germline J gene to fill in the end. The V call is TRBV5-1, the J call TRBJ2-4, with TRBD1 identical over 7 bases. With V trimmed by 0 bases and J by 0 bases, 3 bases remained unmatched. Germline-derived CDR1 and CDR2 are SGHRS and YFSETQ. CDR3 length: 16 amino acids. The covered CDR3 bases are TGCGCCAGCAGCTTGGAGGGACAGCTAGCCAAAAACATT. It encodes CASSLEGQLAKNI. The full CDR3 protein is CASSLEGQLAKNIQYF.

This clone was counted many times. The read ends 3 residues early relative to the CDR3; the germline J gene fills the gap. V is TRBV12-3 or TRBV12-4 and J is TRBJ2-5, with 7 bases aligning to TRBD2. J was trimmed by 4 bases and V by 6 bases; bases with no gene match: 8. This CDR3 comprises 14 residues. CDR3 DNA, as far as it was read: TGTGCCAGCAGCCTACGGGCGGGGGTAGAGACC. Residues: CASSLRAGVET. The full CDR3 sequence reads CASSLRAGVETQYF.

This clone has just a few counts. The read gets to within 3 residues of the CDR3 end, and the germline J gene fills in the rest. The chain carries TRBV25-1 and TRBJ1-6, with D unclear. CDR3 length: 13 amino acids. Trimming stripped 7 bases from V and 11 bases from J, with 15 bases between. Germline-derived CDR1 and CDR2 are MGHDK and SYGVNS. CDR3 sequence reads: CASTIRGGPPLHF. The CDR3 DNA, read in part, is TGTGCCAGCACGATCCGAGGAGGGCCACCC.

This clone came up many times. The CDR3 goes on 3 residues after the read ends, and that part is filled in from the germline J gene. This chain joins TRBV3-1 (or the pseudogene TRBV3-2) and TRBJ1-2; TRBD1 matches at 8 bases. The CDR3 is 15 residues long. V was clipped by 1 base and J by 6 bases; unmatched bases: 7. Germline V gives CDR1 LGHDT, CDR2 YNNKEL (reference sequence). The sequenced CDR3 bases are TGTGCCAGCAGCCAAGTTCAGGACAGGGAGGATGGC. Translated: CASSQVQDREDG. The CDR3 in full is CASSQVQDREDGYTF.

About this clone itself: The CDR3 end falls 3 residues outside the read, so it is completed with the germline J gene. The rearrangement joins TRBV5-1 to TRBJ2-5, with 12 bases aligning to TRBD2. Trimming took 1 base from V and 0 from J; bases not matched to a gene: 7. Germline V CDR1 and CDR2: SGHRS, YFSETQ. The CDR3 consists of 18 residues. The covered CDR3 bases are TGCGCCAGCAGCTTGATTTCTAGCGGGGGGGCGTACCAAGAGACC. This translates into CASSLISSGGAYQET. The complete CDR3 protein is CASSLISSGGAYQETQYF. The complete variable domain, with remaining parts taken from reference TRBV5-1 and TRBJ2-5, reads KAGVTQTPRYLIKTRGQQVTLSCSPISGHRSVSWYQQTPGQGLQFLFEYFSETQRNKGNFPGRFSGRQFSNSRSEMNVSTLELGDSALYLCASSLISSGGAYQETQYFGPGTRLLVL.

This clone was counted at least ten times. The read terminates 3 residues before the CDR3 end, so the remaining end is supplied by the germline J gene. The V and J genes are TRBV28 and TRBJ2-7; TRBD1 might be the D (6 bases). V gave up 3 bases and J gave up 0 bases, with 9 bases separating them. Germline CDR1 is MDHEN and CDR2 is SYDVKM. This CDR3 is 14 amino acids long. Partial CDR3 DNA: TGTGCCAGCAGTTTCCGGACAGTCTCCTACGAG. Encoded protein: CASSFRTVSYE. The whole CDR3 sequence reads CASSFRTVSYEQYF.